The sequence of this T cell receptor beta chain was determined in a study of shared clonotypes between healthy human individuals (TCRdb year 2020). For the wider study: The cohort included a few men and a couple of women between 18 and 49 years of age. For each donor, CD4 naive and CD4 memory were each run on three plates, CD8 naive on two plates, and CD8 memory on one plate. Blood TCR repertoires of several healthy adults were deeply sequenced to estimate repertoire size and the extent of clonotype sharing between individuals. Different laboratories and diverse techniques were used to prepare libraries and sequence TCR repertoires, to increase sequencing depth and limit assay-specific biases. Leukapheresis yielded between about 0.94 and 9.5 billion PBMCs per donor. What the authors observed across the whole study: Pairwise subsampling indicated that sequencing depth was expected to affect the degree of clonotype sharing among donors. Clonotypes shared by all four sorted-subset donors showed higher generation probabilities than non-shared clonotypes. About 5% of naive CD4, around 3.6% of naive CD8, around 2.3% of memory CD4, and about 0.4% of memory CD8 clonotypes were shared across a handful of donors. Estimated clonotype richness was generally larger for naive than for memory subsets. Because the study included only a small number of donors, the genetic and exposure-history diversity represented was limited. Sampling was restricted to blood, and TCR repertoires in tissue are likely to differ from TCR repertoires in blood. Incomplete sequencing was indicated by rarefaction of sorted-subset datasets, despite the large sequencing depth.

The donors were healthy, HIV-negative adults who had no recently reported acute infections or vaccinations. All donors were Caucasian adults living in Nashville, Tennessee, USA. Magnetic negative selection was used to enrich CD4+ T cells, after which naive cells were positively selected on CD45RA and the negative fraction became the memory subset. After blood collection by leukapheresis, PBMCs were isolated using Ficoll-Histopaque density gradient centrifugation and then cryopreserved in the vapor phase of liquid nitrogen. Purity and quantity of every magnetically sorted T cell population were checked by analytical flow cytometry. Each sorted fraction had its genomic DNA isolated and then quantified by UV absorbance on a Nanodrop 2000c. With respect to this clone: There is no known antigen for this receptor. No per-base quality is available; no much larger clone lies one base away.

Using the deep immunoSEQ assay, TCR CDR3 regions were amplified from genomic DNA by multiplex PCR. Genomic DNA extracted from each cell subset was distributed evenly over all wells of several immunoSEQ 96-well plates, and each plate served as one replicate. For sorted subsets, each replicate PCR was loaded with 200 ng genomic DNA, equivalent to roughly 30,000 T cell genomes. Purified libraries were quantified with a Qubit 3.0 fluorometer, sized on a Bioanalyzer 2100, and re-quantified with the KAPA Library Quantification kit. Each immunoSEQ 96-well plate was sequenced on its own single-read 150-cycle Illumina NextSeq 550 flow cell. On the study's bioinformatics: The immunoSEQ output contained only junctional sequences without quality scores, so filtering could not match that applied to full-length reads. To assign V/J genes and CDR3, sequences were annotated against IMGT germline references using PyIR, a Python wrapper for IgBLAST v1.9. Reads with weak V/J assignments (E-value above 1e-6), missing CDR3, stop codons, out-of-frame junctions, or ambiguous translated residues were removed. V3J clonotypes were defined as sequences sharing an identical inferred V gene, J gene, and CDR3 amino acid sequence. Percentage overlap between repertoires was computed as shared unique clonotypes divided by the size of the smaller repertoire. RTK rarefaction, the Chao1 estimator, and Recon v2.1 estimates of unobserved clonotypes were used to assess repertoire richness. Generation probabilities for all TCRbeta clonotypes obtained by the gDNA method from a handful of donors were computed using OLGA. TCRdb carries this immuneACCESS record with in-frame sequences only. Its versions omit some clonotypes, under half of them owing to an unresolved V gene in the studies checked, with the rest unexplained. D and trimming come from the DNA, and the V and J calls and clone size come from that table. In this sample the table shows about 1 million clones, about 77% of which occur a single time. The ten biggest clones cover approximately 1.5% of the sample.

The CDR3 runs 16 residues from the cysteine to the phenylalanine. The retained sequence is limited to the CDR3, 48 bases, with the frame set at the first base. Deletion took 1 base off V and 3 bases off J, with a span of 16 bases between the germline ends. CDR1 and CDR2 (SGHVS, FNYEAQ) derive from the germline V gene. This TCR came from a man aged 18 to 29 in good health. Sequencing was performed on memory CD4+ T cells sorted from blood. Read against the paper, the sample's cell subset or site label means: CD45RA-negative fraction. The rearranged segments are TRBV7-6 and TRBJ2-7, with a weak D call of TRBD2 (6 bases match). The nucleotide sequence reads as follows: TGTGCCAGCAGCTTAGGAGGGGTTAGCGGAGTCTACGAGCAGTACTTC. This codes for CASSLGGVSGVYEQYF.